The 27 T cell receptor beta chains presented below share a single source sample, sequenced in a study of beta chain features in type 1 diabetes. These receptors have no known antigen. What was sequenced were expressed TCRB transcripts, since all of the isolated RNA had been reverse transcribed. Assay used: immunoSEQ multiplex PCR; TCRdb lists only in-frame clones, some missing. The table lists over 25,000 clones, under 50% of them singletons. Whole-study results and caveats: TCRB CDR3 length was moderately but significantly reduced in all four CD4+ subsets of Type 1 diabetes patients.

The sequencing sample was made of stem cell memory CD4+ T cells from blood. The receptors here all came from a young man with type 1 diabetes.

The chain combines TRBV5-1 with TRBJ1-3; D unclear. Per germline, CDR1 SGHRS and CDR2 YFSETQ. The CDR3 length is 18 residues. The V gene lost 0 bases and the J gene lost 0 bases, with 16 bases spanning the gap. The CDR3 DNA reads as TGCGCCAGCAGCTTGGGGCCAACCGTACCATACTCTGGAAACACCATATATTTT. It codes for CASSLGPTVPYSGNTIYF.

CDR3 sequence reads: CASSLNQGRETQYF. The CDR3 bases are TGTGCCAGCAGTTTAAACCAGGGGCGAGAGACCCAGTACTTC. The V call is TRBV27, the J call TRBJ2-5, with D possibly TRBD1 on 6 matching bases. The CDR3 covers 14 residues. V was shortened by 2 bases and J by 4 bases, with 11 bases between the two germline ends. Looked up from germline, CDR1 is MNHEY and CDR2 is SMNVEV (reference sequence).

This clone has only a few counts. In DNA form, the CDR3 reads TGCGCCAGCAGCCAAGAGGAGGTGAACACTGAAGCTTTCTTT. This codes for CASSQEEVNTEAFF. This sequence joins TRBV4-1 and TRBJ1-1; D gene unclear. This CDR3 has 14 amino acids. Germline V gene sequence: CDR1 MGHRA, CDR2 YSYEKL. V lost 0 bases and J 0 bases, leaving 5 bases between the germline ends.

Only a few counts were recorded for this clone. The chain has TRBV11-3 and TRBJ2-1, with 7 bases matching TRBD1. The V segment lost 1 base and the J segment 5 bases; nucleotides outside the gene matches: 8. CDR1 is SGHNT, CDR2 YENEEA, per germline. The CDR3 length is 16 residues. The CDR3 protein is CASSLGSGTADNEQFF. The DNA for the CDR3 is TGTGCCAGCAGCTTAGGCTCCGGGACAGCCGACAATGAGCAGTTCTTC.

The V gene is TRBV6-5, the J gene TRBJ2-2; tentatively, D is TRBD2 (5 bases). Germline CDR1 MNHEY, CDR2 SVGAGI. The CDR3 runs to 15 residues. V was shortened by 5 bases and J by 1 base, with 11 bases between the two germline ends. The CDR3 DNA reads as TGTGCCAGCAGTCCTTCGAGCGGGAACACCGGGGAGCTGTTTTTT. Protein product: CASSPSSGNTGELFF.

CDR3 in DNA: TGTGCCAGTAAGGCGCCGGGGGGAAGTGAAAAACTGTTTTTT. Its translation is CASKAPGGSEKLFF. The rearrangement joins TRBV19 to TRBJ1-4; weak D call: TRBD1 (5 bases). The CDR3 extends over 14 amino acids. The germline V gene has CDR1 LNHDA and CDR2 SQIVND (reference sequence). Trimming took off 7 bases at V and 7 bases at J, with 16 bases between the two ends.

This clone was observed a handful of times. The rearrangement joins TRBV4-1 to TRBJ1-1, with D tentatively TRBD1 (5 bases). Trimming shortened V by 1 base and J by 0 bases, and 9 bases separated the two germline ends. The CDR3 spans 15 residues. Looked up from germline, CDR1 is MGHRA and CDR2 is YSYEKL. CDR3 region: CASSQGDRLNTEAFF. The CDR3 DNA sequence: TGCGCCAGCAGCCAAGGTGACAGATTGAACACTGAAGCTTTCTTT.

The chain has TRBV27 and TRBJ2-7; 12 positions agree with TRBD1. Germline V gives CDR1 MNHEY, CDR2 SMNVEV (reference sequence). The CDR3 length is 17 residues. V shed 3 bases and J 1 base; nucleotides not matched to a gene: 7. The CDR3 DNA reads TGTGCCAGCAGTTTTAATTCGGGACAGGGGGCTTCCTACGAGCAGTACTTC. This sequence encodes CASSFNSGQGASYEQYF.

This clone was counted once. The chain couples TRBV5-6 to TRBJ1-2, with 10 positions matching TRBD1. Germline loops: CDR1 SGHDT, CDR2 YYEEEE. The V and J ends lost 4 bases and 0 bases, in that order; junction bases with no gene match: 6. The CDR3 totals 16 residues. The CDR3 region has the DNA TGTGCCAGCAGCCGGGACAGGGGCTCGGCTAACTATGGCTACACCTTC. This gives the protein CASSRDRGSANYGYTF.

The chain is built from TRBV5-1 and TRBJ1-2; TRBD1 matches 9 bases. The germline V gene has CDR1 SGHRS and CDR2 YFSETQ. This CDR3 region has 17 residues. Trimming removed 4 bases from V and 6 bases from J; junction bases left unmatched: 16. The CDR3 here is CASSLRPGTGSKDGYTF. The CDR3 DNA follows: TGCGCCAGCAGCCTACGTCCCGGGACAGGGTCGAAGGATGGCTACACCTTC.

This clone was detected a few times. The rearrangement joins TRBV10-1 to TRBJ2-3, with D possibly being TRBD2 (6 bases). The CDR3 runs 14 residues. Trimming took off 6 bases at V and 4 bases at J, with 14 bases between the two ends. Germline CDR1 reads WNHNN; CDR2 reads SYGVQD (reference sequence). The DNA for the CDR3 is TGCGCCAGCAGCGCCAGCGGGTACCCAGATACGCAGTATTTT. It codes for CASSASGYPDTQYF.

The genes are TRBV5-1 and TRBJ2-7, with 8 bases matching TRBD1. This CDR3 spans 16 amino acids. Germline V gene lookup returns CDR1 SGHRS and CDR2 YFSETQ. With 0 bases clipped from V and 7 bases from J, the junction kept 12 bases outside the gene matches. The DNA of the CDR3 is TGCGCCAGCAGCTTGGCCGTCGGTCAGGGGGCGCTTGAGCAGTACTTC. It is translated as CASSLAVGQGALEQYF.

The CDR3 DNA follows: TGTGCCAGCAGCGTTCAGACAGGGGGCGCTGTATTCTATGGCTACACCTTC. As protein: CASSVQTGGAVFYGYTF. This sequence joins TRBV7-9 and TRBJ1-2; TRBD1 matches 10 bases. CDR1 and CDR2 from the germline V gene are SEHNR and FQNEAQ (reference sequence). The CDR3 spans 17 residues. After removal of 5 bases from V and 4 bases from J, the junction contained 13 bases not matched to a gene.

V gene TRBV2 combines with J gene TRBJ1-3; no clear D. Trimming removed 2 bases from V and 2 bases from J, with 7 bases in between. CDR3 length: 14 residues. Per the germline V gene, CDR1 is SNHLY and CDR2 is FYNNEI. This CDR3 is CASSEISAGNTIYF. The CDR3 DNA reads TGTGCCAGCAGTGAAATCTCCGCTGGAAACACCATATATTTT. Combining the CDR3 with reference TRBV2 and TRBJ1-3 gives the whole variable domain EPEVTQTPSHQVTQMGQEVILRCVPISNHLYFYWYRQILGQKVEFLVSFYNNEISEKSEIFDDQFSVERPDGSNFTLKIRSTKLEDSAMYFCASSEISAGNTIYFGEGSWLTVV.

This clone was observed once. The V gene is TRBV19, the J gene TRBJ1-5; D is undetermined. CDR3 length equals 12 residues. Germline V gene sequence: CDR1 LNHDA, CDR2 SQIVND (reference sequence). Between the trimmed V and J ends, which lost 4 bases and 4 bases, there was a span of 5 bases. The CDR3 DNA reads as TGTGCCAGTAGTAACAAAAATCAGCCCCAGCATTTT. The encoded protein is CASSNKNQPQHF. Combining the CDR3 with reference TRBV19 and TRBJ1-5 gives the whole variable domain DGGITQSPKYLFRKEGQNVTLSCEQNLNHDAMYWYRQDPGQGLRLIYYSQIVNDFQKGDIAEGYSVSREKKESFPLTVTSAQKNPTAFYLCASSNKNQPQHFGDGTRLSIL.

This clone has more than one count but fewer than ten. The J gene is TRBJ2-7, the V gene TRBV29-1, with 9 positions matching TRBD1. V trimming: 7 bases; J trimming: 3 bases; junction bases outside the gene matches: 1. The CDR3 is 11 amino acids. Germline V gene data show CDR1 as SQVTM and CDR2 as ANQGSEA. CDR3 sequence (DNA): TGCAGCGCGGGACAGGGCTACGAGCAGTACTTC. This translates into CSAGQGYEQYF.

J is TRBJ1-1 and V is TRBV6-5, with TRBD1 identical over 9 bases. Germline CDR1 is MNHEY and CDR2 is SVGAGI. The J segment lost 1 base and the V segment lost 5 bases, leaving 2 bases of the junction unmatched. The CDR3 covers 14 residues. The CDR3 DNA follows: TGTGCCAGCAGTACGGGACAGGGGAACACTGAAGCTTTCTTT. It specifies CASSTGQGNTEAFF.

This rearrangement joins TRBV5-5 to TRBJ2-1; TRBD2 matches at 8 bases. The V gene's germline CDR1 is SGHKS and CDR2 YYEKEE (reference sequence). With 4 bases clipped from V and 12 bases from J, the junction kept 18 bases outside the gene matches. This CDR3 comprises 16 residues. Here the CDR3 reads CASSLPLADLQKRQFF. The CDR3, as DNA: TGTGCCAGCAGCCTACCACTAGCGGACCTCCAGAAACGGCAGTTCTTC.

The chain links TRBV30 to TRBJ2-6, with 9 bases lining up with TRBD2. Germline assignment: CDR1 GTSNPN and CDR2 SVGIG (reference sequence). CDR3 size: 17 residues. Losses at the gene ends were 4 bases for V and 0 bases for J; bases not matched to a gene: 7. In nucleotides, the CDR3 is TGTGCCTGGATAGCGGGAGAGATCTACTCTGGGGCCAACGTCCTGACTTTC. It is translated as CAWIAGEIYSGANVLTF.

The gene calls are TRBV5-1 and TRBJ1-2; tentatively, D is TRBD1 (6 bases). Trimming removed 4 bases from V and 5 bases from J, with 18 bases in between. Per the germline V gene, CDR1 is SGHRS and CDR2 is YFSETQ. There are 15 residues in the CDR3. CDR3 region: CASSDPRGAGYGYTF. The CDR3, as DNA: TGCGCCAGCAGCGACCCGCGGGGGGCAGGGTATGGCTACACCTTC. Combining the CDR3 with reference TRBV5-1 and TRBJ1-2 gives the whole variable domain KAGVTQTPRYLIKTRGQQVTLSCSPISGHRSVSWYQQTPGQGLQFLFEYFSETQRNKGNFPGRFSGRQFSNSRSEMNVSTLELGDSALYLCASSDPRGAGYGYTFGSGTRLTVV.

The chain employs TRBV29-1 and TRBJ1-5; D perhaps matches TRBD1 (6 bases). Trimming took off 0 bases at V and 4 bases at J, with 7 bases between the two ends. Germline CDR1 and CDR2: SQVTM and ANQGSEA. CDR3 size: 13 residues. CDR3 bases: TGCAGCGTTGAAGAAACAGGGAATCAGCCCCAGCATTTT. This codes for CSVEETGNQPQHF.

This clone was detected only a few times. The V call is TRBV10-3, the J call TRBJ1-1; the D gene is possibly TRBD1 (5 bases). This CDR3 region has 14 residues. V was pared by 11 bases and J by 4 bases, with 20 bases between. Germline CDR1 is ENHRY and CDR2 is SYGVKD. The CDR3 DNA reads TGTGCCGCCCAAGCAGGGCGAGAAGGCACTGAAGCTTTCTTT. Translating gives CAAQAGREGTEAFF.

This chain joins TRBV2 and TRBJ2-3; possible D gene TRBD1, 6 bases. The CDR3 runs to 14 residues. V lost 4 bases and J 4 bases, leaving 12 bases between the germline ends. The germline V gene encodes CDR1 SNHLY and CDR2 FYNNEI. CDR3 residues: CASSAAPGADTQYF. The DNA for the CDR3 is TGTGCCAGCAGTGCGGCTCCAGGGGCAGATACGCAGTATTTT.

Here the CDR3 DNA reads TGCAGCGTTGGGGGACAGGCCACTGAAGCTTTCTTT. This sequence encodes CSVGGQATEAFF. The V gene is TRBV29-1, the J gene TRBJ1-1; 8 positions match TRBD1. Germline loops: CDR1 SQVTM, CDR2 ANQGSEA. The CDR3 consists of 12 residues. V dropped 4 bases and J dropped 4; count of bases not matched to a gene: 2.

This clone was found a few times. The chain uses TRBV5-1 and TRBJ1-1; 7 positions agree with TRBD1. V was pared by 5 bases and J by 2 bases, with 9 bases of the junction left unmatched. This CDR3 contains 15 residues. CDR1 SGHRS and CDR2 YFSETQ come from the germline V gene. CDR3 sequence: CASSKTGPKNTEAFF. CDR3 coding DNA: TGCGCCAGCAGTAAGACAGGGCCGAAAAACACTGAAGCTTTCTTT.

The chain employs TRBV18 and TRBJ2-7; possibly TRBD2 for D (7 bases). CDR1 and CDR2 (germline): KGHSH, LQKENI. V gave up 3 bases and J gave up 6 bases, with 9 bases separating them. This CDR3 spans 12 amino acids. The CDR3 spells CASSPGGREQYF. As DNA, the CDR3 is TGTGCCAGCTCACCGGGGGGGCGCGAGCAGTACTTC.

This sequence joins TRBV5-1 and TRBJ1-1, with 10 bases lining up with TRBD1. CDR1 and CDR2 (germline): SGHRS, YFSETQ. V lost 4 bases, J lost 5 bases, and 5 bases stayed unmatched. The CDR3 has 14 amino acids. The DNA of the CDR3 is TGCGCCAGCAGCCTGGGGGACAGGGGAACTGAAGCTTTCTTT. It codes for CASSLGDRGTEAFF.